These T cell receptor beta chains were read from a single sample in a study of blood T cell repertoires in COVID-19. Data came from immunoSEQ multiplex PCR; TCRdb stores just in-frame clones and leaves some out. The profile covers 35,000 to 45,000 clones, with around 85% appearing a single time and about 31% taken by the ten largest. The sequenced material came from peripheral blood. The receptors were gathered from a woman older than 75 with acute or convalescent COVID-19. Each CDR3 is given with its conserved first and last residue. A D gene is named only where the DNA matches it firmly. Clone size is given for some rows only: seen once, a few or many times, or a class if the clone is expanded.

d_call	v_call	clone_size	j_call	cdr3_aa	cdr3_nt
NA	TRBV3-1/TRBV3-2	few	TRBJ1-1	CASSRQMNTEAFF	TGTGCCAGCAGTCGACAGATGAACACTGAAGCTTTCTTT
NA	TRBV4-1	NA	TRBJ2-7	CASSQEAGQYEQYF	TGCGCCAGCAGCCAAGAGGCGGGGCAATACGAGCAGTACTTC
TRBD2	TRBV7-9	NA	TRBJ2-7	CASSSAGLDYEQYF	TGTGCCAGCAGCTCAGCGGGACTAGACTACGAGCAGTACTTC
NA	TRBV27	NA	TRBJ1-1	CASSSPTQGAFF	TGTGCCAGCAGTTCACCAACGCAGGGAGCTTTCTTT
NA	TRBV5-4	NA	TRBJ1-2	CASSLPRAGYGYTF	TGTGCCAGCAGCTTACCCAGGGCCGGCTATGGCTACACCTTC
NA	TRBV3-1/TRBV3-2	NA	TRBJ1-3	CASSLMGVPENTIYF	TGTGCCAGCAGCCTTATGGGCGTCCCCGAAAACACCATATATTTT
NA	TRBV28	few	TRBJ1-1	CASSERVNTEAFF	TGTGCCAGCAGTGAACGCGTGAACACTGAAGCTTTCTTT
TRBD2	TRBV4-2	NA	TRBJ2-5	CASSQEGQGGLAGGRETQYF	TGTGCCAGCAGCCAAGAGGGACAGGGGGGACTAGCGGGAGGCCGGGAGACCCAGTACTTC
NA	TRBV15	NA	TRBJ2-6	CATSRSGFSGANVLTF	TGTGCCACCAGCAGAAGCGGCTTCTCTGGGGCCAACGTCCTGACTTTC
NA	TRBV4-1	NA	TRBJ2-1	CASSQDLVRNEQFF	TGCGCCAGCAGCCAAGATCTTGTTCGCAATGAGCAGTTCTTC
TRBD1	TRBV12-3/TRBV12-4	NA	TRBJ1-5	CASGTGGRQPQHF	TGTGCCAGCGGGACAGGGGGAAGACAGCCCCAGCATTTT
NA	TRBV6-5	few	TRBJ1-1	CASSYKRNTEAFF	TGTGCCAGCAGTTACAAGAGGAACACTGAAGCTTTCTTT
TRBD2	TRBV24-1	NA	TRBJ2-1	CATSDLLAGKVAYNEQFF	TGTGCCACCAGTGATCTATTAGCGGGGAAGGTAGCCTACAATGAGCAGTTCTTC
TRBD2	TRBV25-1	NA	TRBJ2-7	CASSERGLAYEQYF	TGTGCCAGCAGTGAAAGGGGACTAGCCTACGAGCAGTACTTC
TRBD2	TRBV5-4	NA	TRBJ2-1	CASSSGTLAGVRNEQFF	TGTGCCAGCAGCTCGGGAACCCTAGCGGGAGTTCGGAATGAGCAGTTCTTC
TRBD1	TRBV6-5	NA	TRBJ2-7	CASSYSGDRAYEQYF	TGTGCCAGCAGTTACTCGGGGGACAGGGCCTACGAGCAGTACTTC
NA	TRBV18	NA	TRBJ2-7	CASSPGQGNHEQYF	TGTGCCAGCTCACCAGGGCAGGGGAATCACGAGCAGTACTTC
TRBD1	TRBV19	NA	TRBJ1-5	CASSESTGLNQPQHF	TGTGCCAGTAGTGAATCGACAGGGCTAAATCAGCCCCAGCATTTT
NA	TRBV6-6	NA	TRBJ2-7	CASSRDIYEQYF	TGTGCCAGCAGCCGGGACATTTACGAGCAGTACTTC
TRBD2	TRBV28	NA	TRBJ2-1	CASSLPGLGRNEQFF	TGTGCCAGCAGTTTACCGGGACTAGGTCGCAATGAGCAGTTCTTC
NA	TRBV10-3	NA	TRBJ2-5	CAISAGQGGRETQYF	TGTGCCATCAGTGCAGGTCAGGGCGGCCGAGAGACCCAGTACTTC
NA	TRBV12-2	NA	TRBJ2-7	CASRLDGRRSASCEQYF	TGTGCAAGTCGCTTAGATGGGAGGAGAAGCGCTTCCTGCGAGCAGTACTTC
NA	TRBV14	once	TRBJ1-1	CASSRGQWNTEAFF	TGTGCCAGCAGCCGAGGTCAGTGGAACACTGAAGCTTTCTTT
NA	TRBV6-5	NA	TRBJ2-7	CASSTINTNYEQYF	TGTGCCAGCAGTACTATTAACACCAACTACGAGCAGTACTTC
TRBD1	TRBV28	NA	TRBJ1-2	CASTERTGGAYGYTF	TGTGCCAGCACCGAAAGGACAGGCGGCGCCTATGGCTACACCTTC
TRBD1	TRBV19	NA	TRBJ1-3	CASSSDRGLSGNTIYF	TGTGCCAGTAGTTCGGACAGGGGTCTCTCTGGAAACACCATATATTTT
TRBD1	TRBV30	NA	TRBJ1-3	CAWSVGQVGNTIYF	TGTGCCTGGAGTGTAGGACAGGTCGGAAACACCATATATTTT
NA	TRBV28	NA	TRBJ1-1	CASTTPRLNTEAFF	TGTGCCAGCACCACTCCCAGGTTGAACACTGAAGCTTTCTTT
NA	TRBV19	NA	TRBJ2-1	CASRPVGTSSSYNEQFF	TGTGCCAGTAGACCCGTGGGCACATCAAGCTCCTACAATGAGCAGTTCTTC
TRBD2	TRBV7-8	NA	TRBJ2-7	CASSLEGTSEQYF	TGTGCCAGCAGCTTAGAAGGGACTAGCGAGCAGTACTTC
NA	TRBV15	NA	TRBJ2-1	CATSRDVSGVGEQFF	TGTGCCACCAGCAGAGATGTTTCGGGAGTGGGAGAGCAGTTCTTC
NA	TRBV2	few	TRBJ1-2	CASTLGLVSNYGYTF	TGTGCCAGCACCCTTGGCCTCGTCTCTAACTATGGCTACACCTTC
TRBD1	TRBV25-1	few	TRBJ1-5	CASSQTGAGSNQPQHF	TGTGCCAGCAGCCAGACAGGGGCAGGTAGCAATCAGCCCCAGCATTTT
NA	TRBV7-2	NA	TRBJ2-2	CASSYNGAGELFF	TGTGCCAGCAGCTACAACGGGGCCGGGGAGCTGTTTTTT
NA	TRBV7-2	NA	TRBJ2-7	CASSSSSVSYEQYF	TGTGCCAGCAGCTCATCTAGCGTTTCCTACGAGCAGTACTTC
TRBD1	TRBV6-5	NA	TRBJ2-3	CASRRTGDTDTQYF	TGTGCCAGCAGAAGGACAGGAGACACAGATACGCAGTATTTT
TRBD1	TRBV4-2	once	TRBJ2-3	CASSQDGGQGGDTQYF	TGTGCCAGCAGCCAAGATGGTGGACAGGGGGGAGATACGCAGTATTTT
NA	TRBV7-2	NA	TRBJ2-1	CASRTQEAYNEQFF	TGTGCCAGCAGGACCCAGGAGGCCTACAATGAGCAGTTCTTC
NA	TRBV27	NA	TRBJ2-7	CASSSLDRLEQYF	TGTGCCAGCAGTTCGCTAGACAGACTTGAGCAGTACTTC
NA	TRBV28	NA	TRBJ2-5	CASSLTRQETQYF	TGTGCCAGCAGTTTGACGAGGCAAGAGACCCAGTACTTC
NA	TRBV2	few	TRBJ1-5	CASTMDSAAQPQHF	TGTGCCAGCACTATGGACAGCGCGGCCCAGCCCCAGCATTTT
NA	TRBV10-3	NA	TRBJ2-1	CAISESPAGEYNEQFF	TGTGCCATCAGTGAGTCCCCAGCGGGTGAATACAATGAGCAGTTCTTC
NA	TRBV13	NA	TRBJ2-1	CASSLGVAVNEQFF	TGTGCCAGCAGCCTGGGGGTAGCGGTCAATGAGCAGTTCTTC
TRBD1	TRBV5-1	NA	TRBJ1-2	CASSPRTGTGENYGYTF	TGCGCCAGCAGCCCCCGGACAGGGACCGGTGAGAACTATGGCTACACCTTC
NA	TRBV12-5	NA	TRBJ2-1	CASGREQGKYEQFF	TGTGCTAGTGGCCGGGAACAGGGAAAGTATGAGCAGTTCTTC
NA	TRBV5-1	few	TRBJ1-5	CASSLAGSNQPQHF	TGCGCCAGCAGCTTGGCCGGTAGCAATCAGCCCCAGCATTTT
TRBD1	TRBV5-6	NA	TRBJ1-2	CASSLRDSYGYTF	TGTGCCAGCAGCCTCCGGGACAGCTATGGCTACACCTTC
TRBD1	TRBV7-9	NA	TRBJ1-1	CASSLEVSGGWNEAFF	TGTGCCAGCAGCTTAGAAGTTTCAGGGGGGTGGAATGAAGCTTTCTTT
NA	TRBV6-2/TRBV6-3	NA	TRBJ2-7	CASSPGSNYEQYF	TGTGCCAGCAGTCCGGGATCAAACTACGAGCAGTACTTC
TRBD1	TRBV6-4	few	TRBJ1-4	CASGQGAEKLFF	TGTGCCAGCGGACAGGGGGCTGAAAAACTGTTTTTT
TRBD2	TRBV10-2	NA	TRBJ2-3	CASKGSVAGIDTQYF	TGCGCCAGCAAGGGGAGCGTAGCGGGAATTGATACGCAGTATTTT
TRBD1	TRBV18	NA	TRBJ1-1	CASSPGTGSTEAFF	TGTGCCAGCTCACCAGGGACAGGGAGCACTGAAGCTTTCTTT
NA	TRBV18	NA	TRBJ1-1	CASSPAGGRMNTEAFF	TGTGCCAGCTCACCGGCGGGAGGGCGCATGAACACTGAAGCTTTCTTT
TRBD2	TRBV9	NA	TRBJ2-1	CASSEVGGGRVSEQFF	TGTGCCAGCAGTGAGGTCGGGGGCGGGAGGGTGTCTGAGCAGTTCTTC
TRBD2	TRBV5-8	NA	TRBJ2-4	CASSLGEGLGNIQYF	TGTGCCAGCAGCTTGGGGGAGGGGTTGGGAAACATTCAGTACTTC
NA	TRBV18	once	TRBJ2-7	CASSPREGNEQYF	TGTGCCAGCTCACCTCGGGAAGGGAACGAGCAGTACTTC
NA	TRBV12-3/TRBV12-4	NA	TRBJ1-1	CASSPTANTEAFF	TGTGCCAGCAGTCCCACAGCGAACACTGAAGCTTTCTTT
TRBD1	TRBV7-9	NA	TRBJ2-4	CASSSRTGTQNIQYF	TGTGCCAGCAGCTCCAGGACAGGAACCCAAAACATTCAGTACTTC
NA	TRBV28	NA	TRBJ1-1	CASSKDYNTEAFF	TGTGCCAGCAGCAAGGACTATAACACTGAAGCTTTCTTT